This T cell receptor (beta chain) was observed in a study of control samples from healthy donors and cancer patients. The table came from immunoSEQ multiplex PCR; TCRdb's copy has only in-frame clones and leaves some out. The sample consists of about 140,000 clones, about nine tenths of them appearing once. The sample was blood. The sequence derives from a young man in good health.

The CDR3, as DNA: TGCGCCAGCAGCTTGATGAGGGGGCTCACTGTACTAGCGGGAGCTACAGATACGCAGTATTTT. As protein: CASSLMRGLTVLAGATDTQYF. The chain links TRBV5-1 to TRBJ2-3; 11 bases are a match to TRBD2. With V trimmed by 1 base and J by 3 bases, 19 bases remained unmatched. CDR1 is SGHRS, CDR2 YFSETQ, per germline. CDR3 size: 21 residues.